This T cell receptor beta chain was sequenced for a study of vaccination effects on CD4 cells after COVID-19. CDR3 length: 13 amino acids. Trimming took 0 bases from V and 2 from J, leaving 3 bases between them. CDR1 is MNHNY, CDR2 SVGAGI, per germline (reference sequence). This clone has just a few counts. Antigen specificity is unknown. Sequencing in the ViraFEST assay came after antigen-specific CD4+ T cells had been expanded with viral peptide pools, which were used to stimulate PBMC. Following a roughly 9-day culture, CD4+ T cells were purified. Vaccination of participants consisted of two doses of either the BNT162b2 or mRNA-1273 vaccine. Days 3 and 7 were when half the medium was replaced with IL-2 medium. Here immunoSEQ multiplex PCR was the method, and the copy in TCRdb shows in-frame clones only, minus some. The sample consists of around 30,000 clones, roughly four fifths of them appearing once.

This sequence originates from a human donor who received a COVID-19 vaccine. The specimen was CD4+ T cells from PBMCs cultured with HCoV-229E spike peptides, collected after COVID-19 vaccination. The chain joins TRBV6-6 to TRBJ2-3, with unresolved D. This CDR3 reads CASSYSDTDTQYF. The CDR3 nucleotides read TGTGCCAGCAGTTACTCGGACACAGATACGCAGTATTTT.